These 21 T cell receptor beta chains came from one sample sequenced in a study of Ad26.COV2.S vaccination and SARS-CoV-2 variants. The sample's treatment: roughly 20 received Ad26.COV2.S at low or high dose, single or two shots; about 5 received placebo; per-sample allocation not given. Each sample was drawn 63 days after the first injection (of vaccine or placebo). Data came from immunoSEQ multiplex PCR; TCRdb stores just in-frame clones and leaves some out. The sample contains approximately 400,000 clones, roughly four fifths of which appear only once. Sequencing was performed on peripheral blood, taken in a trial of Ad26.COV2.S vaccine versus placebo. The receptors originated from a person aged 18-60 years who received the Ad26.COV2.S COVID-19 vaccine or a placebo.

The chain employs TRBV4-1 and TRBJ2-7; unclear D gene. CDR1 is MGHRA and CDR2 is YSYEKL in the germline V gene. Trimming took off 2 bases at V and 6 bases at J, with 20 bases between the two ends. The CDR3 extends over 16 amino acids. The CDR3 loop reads CASSQLDLLVLSEQYF. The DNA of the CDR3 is TGCGCCAGCAGCCAACTGGACCTCTTGGTTCTCTCCGAGCAGTACTTC.

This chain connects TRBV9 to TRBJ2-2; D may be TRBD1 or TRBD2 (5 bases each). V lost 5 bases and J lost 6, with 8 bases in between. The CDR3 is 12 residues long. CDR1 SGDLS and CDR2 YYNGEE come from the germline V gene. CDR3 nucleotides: TGTGCCAGCAGGAGGGACGCCGGGGAGCTGTTTTTT. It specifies CASRRDAGELFF.

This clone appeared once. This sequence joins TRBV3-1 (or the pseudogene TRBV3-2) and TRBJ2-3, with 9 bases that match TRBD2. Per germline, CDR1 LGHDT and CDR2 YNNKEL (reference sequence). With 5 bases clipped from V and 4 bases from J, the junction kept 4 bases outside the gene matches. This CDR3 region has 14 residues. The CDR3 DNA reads TGTGCCAGCAGCGCTAGCGGGGCGGCAGATACGCAGTATTTT. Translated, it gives CASSASGAADTQYF.

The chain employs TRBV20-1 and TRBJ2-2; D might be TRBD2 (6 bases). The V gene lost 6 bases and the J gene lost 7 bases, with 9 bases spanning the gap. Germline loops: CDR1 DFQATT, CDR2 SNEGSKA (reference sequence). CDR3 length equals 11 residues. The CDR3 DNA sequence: TGCAGTGCCACGCGGGGCGGGGAGCTGTTTTTT. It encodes CSATRGGELFF.

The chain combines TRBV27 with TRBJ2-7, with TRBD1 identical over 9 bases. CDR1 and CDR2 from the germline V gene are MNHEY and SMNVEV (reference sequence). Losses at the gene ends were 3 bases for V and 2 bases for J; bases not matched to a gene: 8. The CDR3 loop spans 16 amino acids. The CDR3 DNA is TGTGCCAGCAGTTTGATTCCGGGACAGGGTCCCTACGAGCAGTACTTC. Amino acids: CASSLIPGQGPYEQYF.

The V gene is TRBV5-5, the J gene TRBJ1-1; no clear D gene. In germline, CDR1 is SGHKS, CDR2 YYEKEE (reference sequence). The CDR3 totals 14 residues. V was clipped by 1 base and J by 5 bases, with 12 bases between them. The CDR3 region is CASSLWSVPTEAFF. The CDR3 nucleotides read TGTGCCAGCAGCTTGTGGTCGGTCCCGACTGAAGCTTTCTTT.

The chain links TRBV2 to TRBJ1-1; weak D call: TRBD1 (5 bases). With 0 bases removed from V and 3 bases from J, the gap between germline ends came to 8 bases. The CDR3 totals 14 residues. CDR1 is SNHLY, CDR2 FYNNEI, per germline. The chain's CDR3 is CASSEARGDTEAFF. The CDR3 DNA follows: TGTGCCAGCAGTGAAGCCAGAGGGGACACTGAAGCTTTCTTT.

This CDR3 is CASSKDTQYF. CDR3 nucleotides: TGTGCCAGCTCCAAAGATACGCAGTATTTT. The V call is TRBV11-3, the J call TRBJ2-3, with D uncertain. Per the germline V gene, CDR1 is SGHNT and CDR2 is YENEEA. V gave up 8 bases and J gave up 5 bases, with 5 bases separating them. CDR3 length equals 10 residues.

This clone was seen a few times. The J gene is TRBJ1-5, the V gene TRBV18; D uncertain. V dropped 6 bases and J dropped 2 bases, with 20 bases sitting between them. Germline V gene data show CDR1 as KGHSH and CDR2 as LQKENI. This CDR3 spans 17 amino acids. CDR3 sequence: CASSPPLGRIGNQPQHF. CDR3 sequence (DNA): TGTGCCAGCTCCCCTCCTTTAGGACGGATTGGCAATCAGCCCCAGCATTTT.

For the CDR3, the DNA is TGTGCCTGGAGTCCCAGGGATGAGCAGTTCTTC. Its translation is CAWSPRDEQFF. The V and J genes are TRBV30 and TRBJ2-1; possibly TRBD1 for D (5 bases). V lost 2 bases, J lost 8 bases, and 7 bases lay in between. Germline V CDR1 and CDR2: GTSNPN, SVGIG (reference sequence). This CDR3 spans 11 amino acids.

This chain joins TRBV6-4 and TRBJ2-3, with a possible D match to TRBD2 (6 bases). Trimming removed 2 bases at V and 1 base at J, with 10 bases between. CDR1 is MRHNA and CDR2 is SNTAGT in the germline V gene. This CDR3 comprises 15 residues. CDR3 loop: CASSDRGFGTDTQYF. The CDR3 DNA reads TGTGCCAGCAGTGACCGGGGGTTTGGCACAGATACGCAGTATTTT.

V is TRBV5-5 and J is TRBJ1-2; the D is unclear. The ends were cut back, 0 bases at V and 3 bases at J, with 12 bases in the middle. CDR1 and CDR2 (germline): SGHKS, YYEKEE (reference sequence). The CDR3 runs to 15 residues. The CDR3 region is CASSLAAVAYYGYTF. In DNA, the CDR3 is TGTGCCAGCAGCTTGGCGGCAGTAGCCTACTATGGCTACACCTTC.

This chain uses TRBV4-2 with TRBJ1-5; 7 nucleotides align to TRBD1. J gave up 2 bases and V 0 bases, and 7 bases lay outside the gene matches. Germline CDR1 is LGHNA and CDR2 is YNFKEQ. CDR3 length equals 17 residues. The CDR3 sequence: CASSQDRGRAGNQPQHF. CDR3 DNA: TGTGCCAGCAGCCAAGATAGGGGGCGGGCAGGCAATCAGCCCCAGCATTTT.

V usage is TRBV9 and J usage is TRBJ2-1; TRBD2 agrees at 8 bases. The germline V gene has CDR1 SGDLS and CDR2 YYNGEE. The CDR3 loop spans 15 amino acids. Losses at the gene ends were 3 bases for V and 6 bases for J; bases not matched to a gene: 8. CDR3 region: CASSEPSGSGNEQFF. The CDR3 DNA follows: TGTGCCAGCAGCGAGCCCAGCGGGAGCGGCAATGAGCAGTTCTTC.

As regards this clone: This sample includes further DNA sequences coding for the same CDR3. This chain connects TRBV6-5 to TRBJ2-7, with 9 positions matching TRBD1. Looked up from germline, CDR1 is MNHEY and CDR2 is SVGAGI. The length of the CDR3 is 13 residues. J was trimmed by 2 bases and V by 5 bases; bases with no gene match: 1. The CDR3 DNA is TGTGCCAGCAGTAGGGACAGGGCCTACGAGCAGTACTTC. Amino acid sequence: CASSRDRAYEQYF.

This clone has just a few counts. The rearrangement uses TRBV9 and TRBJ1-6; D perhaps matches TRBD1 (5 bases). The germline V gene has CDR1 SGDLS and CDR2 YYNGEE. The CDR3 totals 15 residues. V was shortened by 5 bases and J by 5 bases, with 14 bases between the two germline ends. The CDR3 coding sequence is TGTGCCAGCAGGCCCTCCGGGACCAATAATTCACCCCTCCACTTT. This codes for CASRPSGTNNSPLHF.

The CDR3 sequence: CASSPRGFF. The CDR3 bases are TGTGCCAGCAGCCCCCGGGGCTTCTTT. The rearrangement joins TRBV7-8 to TRBJ1-1; D is perhaps TRBD1 (5 bases). V was pared by 5 bases and J by 14 bases, with 9 bases between. The germline gives CDR1 SGHVS, CDR2 FQNEAQ. The CDR3 extends over 9 amino acids.

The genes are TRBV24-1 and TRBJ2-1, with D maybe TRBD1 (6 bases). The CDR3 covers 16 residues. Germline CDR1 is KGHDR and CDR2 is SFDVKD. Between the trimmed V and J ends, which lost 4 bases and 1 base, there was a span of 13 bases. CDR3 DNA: TGTGCCACCAGTGAAGGGGGAGCTGGGTCCTACAATGAGCAGTTCTTC. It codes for CATSEGGAGSYNEQFF.

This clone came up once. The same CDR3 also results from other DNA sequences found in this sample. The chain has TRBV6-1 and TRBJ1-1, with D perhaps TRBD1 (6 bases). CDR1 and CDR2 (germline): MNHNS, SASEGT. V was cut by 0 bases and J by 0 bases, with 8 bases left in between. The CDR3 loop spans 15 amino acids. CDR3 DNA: TGTGCCAGCAGTGAAGCGGGGGCGATGAACACTGAAGCTTTCTTT. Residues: CASSEAGAMNTEAFF.

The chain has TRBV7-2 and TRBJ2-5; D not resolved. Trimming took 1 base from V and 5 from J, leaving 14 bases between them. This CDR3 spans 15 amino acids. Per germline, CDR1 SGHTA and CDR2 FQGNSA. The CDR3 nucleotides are TGTGCCAGCAGCTTAGTCGCTACGCAAGGGGAGACCCAGTACTTC. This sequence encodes CASSLVATQGETQYF.

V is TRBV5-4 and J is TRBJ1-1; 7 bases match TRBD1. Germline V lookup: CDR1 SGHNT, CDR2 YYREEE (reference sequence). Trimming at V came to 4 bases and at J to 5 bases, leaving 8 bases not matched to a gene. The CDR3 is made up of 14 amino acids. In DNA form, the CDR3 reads TGTGCCAGCAGCCCGGACAGGAAAGTTACTGAAGCTTTCTTT. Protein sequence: CASSPDRKVTEAFF.